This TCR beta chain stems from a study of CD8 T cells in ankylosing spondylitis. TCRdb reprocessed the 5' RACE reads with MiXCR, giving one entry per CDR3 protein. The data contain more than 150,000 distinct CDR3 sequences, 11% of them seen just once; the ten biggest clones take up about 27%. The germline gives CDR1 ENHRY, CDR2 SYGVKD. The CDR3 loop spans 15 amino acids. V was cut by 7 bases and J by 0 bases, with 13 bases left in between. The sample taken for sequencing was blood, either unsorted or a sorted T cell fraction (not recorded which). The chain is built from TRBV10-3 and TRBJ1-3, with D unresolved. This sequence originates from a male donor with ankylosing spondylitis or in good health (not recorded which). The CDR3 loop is CAINIGDGSGNTIYF. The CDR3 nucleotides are TGTGCCATCAATATCGGGGATGGCTCTGGAAACACCATATATTTT.